This TCR beta chain stems from a study of TIL therapy for anti-PD-1-resistant metastatic lung cancer. Time point described: pre-treatment sample, taken before nivolumab and TIL therapy. This clone was counted only a few times. The libraries were made with immunoSEQ v3. Sequenced by immunoSEQ multiplex PCR; TCRdb stores in-frame clones only, minus some. Of around 59,000 clones in the sample, about 69% are singletons; the top ten hold over 6.5%. Germline lookup yields CDR1 LNHNV and CDR2 YYDKDF (reference sequence). Trimming stripped 8 bases from V and 4 bases from J, with 11 bases between. This CDR3 has 12 amino acids.

The TCR comes from a person aged 25 to 85 with non-small cell lung cancer. The chain carries TRBV15 and TRBJ1-1; no definite D call. This specimen was blood, taken at baseline. The chain's CDR3 is CATSPEGTEAFF. The DNA for the CDR3 is TGTGCCACCTCACCCGAGGGCACTGAAGCTTTCTTT.